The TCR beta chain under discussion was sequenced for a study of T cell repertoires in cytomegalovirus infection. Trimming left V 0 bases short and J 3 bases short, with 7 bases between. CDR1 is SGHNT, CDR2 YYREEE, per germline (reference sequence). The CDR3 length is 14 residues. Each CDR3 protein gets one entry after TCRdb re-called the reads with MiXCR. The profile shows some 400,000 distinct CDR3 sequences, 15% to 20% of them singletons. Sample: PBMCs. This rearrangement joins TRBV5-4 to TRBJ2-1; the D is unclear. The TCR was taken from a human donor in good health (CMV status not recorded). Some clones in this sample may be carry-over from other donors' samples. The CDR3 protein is CASSLEESYNEQFF. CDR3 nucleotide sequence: TGTGCCAGCAGCTTGGAGGAAAGCTACAATGAGCAGTTCTTC.